This T cell receptor beta chain was observed in a study of OX40 agonist ivuxolimab in advanced cancers. Study-wide findings and caveats: Averaging showed that CD8+ T cells had more expanded clones than CD4+ did.

Notes on this clone: The antigen is not known.

This CDR3 spans 15 amino acids. The germline V and J ends were trimmed by 2 bases and 3 bases, with 14 bases remaining between them. CDR1 is KGHSH, CDR2 LQKENI, per germline. Only in-frame clones appear in the TCRdb table, and some are missing; sequencing was by immunoSEQ multiplex PCR. The sample records approximately 75,000 clones, roughly nine tenths being singletons. The V gene is TRBV18, the J gene TRBJ2-7, with D perhaps TRBD1 (6 bases). The sequence was obtained from an adult with an advanced solid tumor such as melanoma, head and neck, liver or kidney cancer. Sequenced material: CD4+ or CD8+ T cells sorted from blood, taken in a trial of the OX40 agonist ivuxolimab. The chain's CDR3 is CASSPITGSGYEQYF. The CDR3 DNA reads as TGTGCCAGCTCACCAATAACAGGGTCAGGCTACGAGCAGTACTTC.